Below, 28 T cell receptor beta chains from the same sample are listed, as sequenced in a study of OX40 agonist ivuxolimab in advanced cancers. TCRdb's table, derived via immunoSEQ multiplex PCR, lists solely in-frame clones and lacks some. The sample contains about 100,000 clones, approximately 80% of which appear only once. This material consisted of CD4+ or CD8+ T cells sorted from blood, taken in a trial of the OX40 agonist ivuxolimab. These receptors all come from an adult with an advanced solid tumor such as melanoma, head and neck, liver or kidney cancer.

This chain joins TRBV27 and TRBJ2-3; 7 bases line up with TRBD2. The V gene's germline CDR1 is MNHEY and CDR2 SMNVEV (reference sequence). The CDR3 spans 15 residues. V was clipped by 0 bases and J by 4 bases; unmatched bases: 4. CDR3 in amino acids: CASSLSGTTPDTQYF. The DNA of the CDR3 is TGTGCCAGCAGTTTATCCGGGACTACGCCAGATACGCAGTATTTT.

This clone has a handful of counts. The V and J genes are TRBV11-2 and TRBJ2-1; unclear D gene. V gave up 5 bases and J gave up 7 bases, with 18 bases separating them. Germline V gene lookup returns CDR1 SGHAT and CDR2 FQNNGV. CDR3 length equals 15 residues. Written as DNA, the CDR3 is TGTGCCAGCAGCCCAGGTCAAGGTGCGCTGAATGAGCAGTTCTTC. Translation: CASSPGQGALNEQFF.

The chain employs TRBV4-1 and TRBJ1-2, with D uncertain. Germline loops: CDR1 MGHRA, CDR2 YSYEKL. The V and J ends lost 4 bases and 0 bases respectively, with 6 bases between them. The CDR3 is 13 residues long. In DNA form, the CDR3 reads TGCGCCAGCAGCCCCAACCCTAACTATGGCTACACCTTC. This sequence encodes CASSPNPNYGYTF.

The rearrangement joins TRBV2 to TRBJ2-7; 7 nucleotides line up with TRBD1. With V trimmed by 9 bases and J by 3 bases, 8 bases remained unmatched. Per germline, CDR1 SNHLY and CDR2 FYNNEI. The CDR3 length is 13 residues. The CDR3 DNA reads TGTGCCAGTGAAAGGACAGGTAACTACGAGCAGTACTTC. This translates into CASERTGNYEQYF.

The V and J genes are TRBV6-5 and TRBJ1-3; TRBD1 agrees at 7 bases. V trimming: 9 bases; J trimming: 6 bases; junction bases outside the gene matches: 11. Germline values: CDR1 MNHEY, CDR2 SVGAGI. This CDR3 has 14 amino acids. The CDR3 nucleotides read TGTGCCAGTCGACCGGGGGGACAGATAAACACCATATATTTT. Translation gives CASRPGGQINTIYF.

The gene calls are TRBV27 and TRBJ2-1; 9 positions match TRBD1. V shed 1 base, J shed 9 bases, and the junction held 7 bases outside the gene matches. From germline, CDR1 is MNHEY and CDR2 SMNVEV (reference sequence). CDR3 length: 15 residues. The CDR3 spells CASSLYLRTGAEQFF. For the CDR3, the DNA is TGTGCCAGCAGTTTATATCTCCGGACAGGGGCTGAGCAGTTCTTC.

This chain connects TRBV27 to TRBJ2-7; unclear D gene. The CDR3 is 12 residues long. The ends were cut back, 4 bases at V and 2 bases at J, with 6 bases in the middle. Germline V gene lookup returns CDR1 MNHEY and CDR2 SMNVEV (reference sequence). The CDR3 DNA is TGTGCCAGCAGTTCTCATACCTACGAGCAGTACTTC. Its translation is CASSSHTYEQYF.

The chain joins TRBV5-6 to TRBJ1-5, with unresolved D. There are 14 residues in the CDR3. Germline CDR1 reads SGHDT; CDR2 reads YYEEEE. V was pared by 4 bases and J by 4 bases, with 12 bases between. The CDR3 coding sequence is TGTGCCAGCAGCCAGCAAAACACAAATCAGCCCCAGCATTTT. Translation gives CASSQQNTNQPQHF.

The chain carries TRBV10-2 and TRBJ1-1; D is ambiguous. The ends were cut back, 3 bases at V and 1 base at J, with 9 bases in the middle. Germline V gene lookup returns CDR1 WSHSY and CDR2 SAAADI. CDR3 size: 14 residues. CDR3 in amino acids: CASSEVHQNTEAFF. Here the CDR3 DNA reads TGCGCCAGCAGTGAAGTACACCAGAACACTGAAGCTTTCTTT.

The rearrangement joins TRBV27 to TRBJ2-1; the match to TRBD1 covers 7 bases. Germline-derived CDR1 and CDR2 are MNHEY and SMNVEV (reference sequence). CDR3 length: 14 residues. The trim removed 3 bases at V and 3 bases at J, leaving 2 bases unmatched. The CDR3 bases are TGTGCCAGCAGTTTGACAGGGTACTACAATGAGCAGTTCTTC. Its protein product is CASSLTGYYNEQFF.

J is TRBJ1-1 and V is TRBV7-2; 8 positions match TRBD1. V trimming: 2 bases; J trimming: 4 bases; junction bases outside the gene matches: 6. Germline V gene data show CDR1 as SGHTA and CDR2 as FQGNSA. The CDR3 is made up of 15 amino acids. This chain's CDR3 is CASSLSGQGRTEAFF. CDR3 nucleotides: TGTGCCAGCAGCTTATCCGGACAGGGTCGCACTGAAGCTTTCTTT.

This clone was found once. The V and J genes are TRBV18 and TRBJ2-5; 9 nucleotides match TRBD1. Looked up from germline, CDR1 is KGHSH and CDR2 is LQKENI. V shed 5 bases, J shed 4 bases, and the junction held 14 bases outside the gene matches. This CDR3 is built from 17 residues. For the CDR3, the DNA is TGTGCCAGCTCAGCCCTACCGGGACAGGGAGCGGGAGAGACCCAGTACTTC. Translation: CASSALPGQGAGETQYF.

This clone was observed a single time. This chain joins TRBV18 and TRBJ2-7, with a tentative D call TRBD1 (5 bases). The CDR3 length is 16 residues. With 2 bases removed from V and 3 bases from J, the gap between germline ends came to 17 bases. Germline-derived CDR1 and CDR2 are KGHSH and LQKENI. The CDR3: CASSPTKGLRLYEQYF. The CDR3 region has the DNA TGTGCCAGCTCACCAACCAAGGGGCTAAGGCTCTACGAGCAGTACTTC.

V and J are TRBV2 and TRBJ2-2; D not resolved. Germline lookup yields CDR1 SNHLY and CDR2 FYNNEI. The CDR3 extends over 16 amino acids. The V end lost 4 bases, the J end lost 1 base, and 13 bases lay between the germline ends. This chain's CDR3 is CASSVGRTENTGELFF. Written as DNA, the CDR3 is TGTGCCAGCAGTGTGGGTAGGACCGAGAACACCGGGGAGCTGTTTTTT.

V usage is TRBV4-2 and J usage is TRBJ2-7; no definite D call. Germline CDR1 and CDR2: LGHNA and YNFKEQ. Trimming removed 2 bases at V and 1 base at J, with 9 bases between. This CDR3 has 14 amino acids. This CDR3 reads CASSQTAASYEQYF. CDR3 in DNA: TGTGCCAGCAGCCAAACCGCGGCGTCCTACGAGCAGTACTTC.

The rearrangement uses TRBV11-2 and TRBJ2-3; D tentatively fits TRBD1 or TRBD2 (5 bases each). The V end was cut by 1 base, the J end by 4 bases, with 9 bases between. CDR3 size: 14 residues. Germline CDR1 is SGHAT and CDR2 is FQNNGV. The CDR3 reads CASSLGGSADTQYF. For the CDR3, the DNA is TGTGCCAGCAGCTTAGGGGGGAGCGCAGATACGCAGTATTTT.

The chain recombines TRBV6-1 with TRBJ1-2; 7 bases are shared with TRBD1. CDR1 and CDR2 (germline): MNHNS, SASEGT. The length of the CDR3 is 13 residues. V shed 6 bases and J 3 bases; nucleotides not matched to a gene: 4. CDR3 residues: CASRAGGDYGYTF. The DNA of the CDR3 is TGTGCCAGCAGAGCAGGGGGGGACTATGGCTACACCTTC.

The rearrangement links TRBV6-1 to TRBJ2-5; D is perhaps TRBD2 (6 bases). The CDR3 runs 15 residues. Deletions cut 3 bases from V and 2 bases from J, with 13 bases between. Germline assignment: CDR1 MNHNS and CDR2 SASEGT. CDR3 sequence (DNA): TGTGCCAGCAGTGACCTGACCGGGACTCAAGAGACCCAGTACTTC. Protein sequence: CASSDLTGTQETQYF.

The chain uses TRBV5-6 and TRBJ2-2, with D unclear. The length of the CDR3 is 14 residues. CDR1 and CDR2 from the germline V gene are SGHDT and YYEEEE. V was shortened by 4 bases and J by 0 bases, with 7 bases between the two germline ends. The CDR3 DNA is TGTGCCAGCAGCCCCCCCCCGAACACCGGGGAGCTGTTTTTT. Encoded protein: CASSPPPNTGELFF.

The chain links TRBV7-2 to TRBJ2-2; maybe TRBD2 (5 bases). The CDR3 length is 15 residues. The germline V and J ends were trimmed by 5 bases and 4 bases, with 14 bases remaining between them. Germline V CDR1 and CDR2: SGHTA, FQGNSA. The DNA of the CDR3 is TGTGCCAGCAGCGTCGGGCGGGCCGTCACCGGGGAGCTGTTTTTT. Translating gives CASSVGRAVTGELFF.

The CDR3 sequence is CASSLMGTDTGELFF. The CDR3 DNA reads as TGTGCCAGCAGCTTAATGGGGACGGACACCGGGGAGCTGTTTTTT. The chain couples TRBV7-3 to TRBJ2-2; D could derive from TRBD1 or TRBD2 (5 bases each). V was cut by 1 base and J by 3 bases, with 9 bases left in between. The CDR3 is made up of 15 amino acids. Germline CDR1 and CDR2: SGHTA and FQGTGA.

This CDR3 reads CASSPVAGTVYNEQFF. The CDR3 DNA sequence: TGTGCCAGCAGCCCCGTAGCGGGGACAGTCTACAATGAGCAGTTCTTC. The genes are TRBV7-3 and TRBJ2-1, with D tentatively TRBD2 (8 bases). V was trimmed by 5 bases and J by 3 bases, leaving 17 bases between them. The germline CDR1 and CDR2 sequences are SGHTA and FQGTGA. There are 16 residues in the CDR3.

V gene TRBV6-5 combines with J gene TRBJ1-3, with D unresolved. The CDR3 is 15 amino acids. Trimming left V 4 bases short and J 0 bases short, with 10 bases between. Germline lookup yields CDR1 MNHEY and CDR2 SVGAGI. The CDR3 loop is CASSSARGSGNTIYF. The CDR3 DNA sequence: TGTGCCAGCAGTTCCGCCCGTGGCTCTGGAAACACCATATATTTT.

This chain uses TRBV7-6 with TRBJ2-3; D is ambiguous. The V end was cut by 5 bases, the J end by 1 base, with 10 bases between. Germline V gene sequence: CDR1 SGHVS, CDR2 FNYEAQ. There are 14 residues in the CDR3. DNA of the CDR3: TGTGCCAGCAGCATATCTGCGGGCACAGATACGCAGTATTTT. This sequence encodes CASSISAGTDTQYF.

This CDR3 is CASSLARGLGEQYF. The CDR3 DNA follows: TGCGCCAGCAGCTTAGCCAGGGGGCTAGGCGAGCAGTACTTC. The genes are TRBV5-1 and TRBJ2-7; 8 bases are shared with TRBD1. This CDR3 spans 14 amino acids. J gave up 6 bases and V 2 bases, and 7 bases lay outside the gene matches. Looked up from germline, CDR1 is SGHRS and CDR2 is YFSETQ.

V and J are TRBV4-1 and TRBJ2-5, with TRBD2 matching over 9 bases. The DNA end is a closer match to TRBJ2-7, so the J assignment may be wrong. Germline CDR1 reads MGHRA; CDR2 reads YSYEKL. The CDR3 length is 16 residues. CDR3 sequence reads: CASSQEGIAGAYEQYF. The CDR3 DNA reads as TGCGCCAGCAGCCAAGAGGGGATAGCGGGAGCCTACGAGCAGTACTTC.

The chain has TRBV29-1 and TRBJ2-7; tentative D call: TRBD2 (5 bases). This CDR3 spans 12 amino acids. Per germline, CDR1 SQVTM and CDR2 ANQGSEA. Trimming stripped 4 bases from V and 7 bases from J, with 14 bases between. In DNA, the CDR3 is TGCAGCGTTGCCCATGGTCGGAGGGAGCAGTACTTC. As protein: CSVAHGRREQYF.

V and J are TRBV4-3 and TRBJ1-2; tentatively, D is TRBD1 (6 bases). With 1 base removed from V and 4 bases from J, the gap between germline ends came to 19 bases. The CDR3 length is 17 residues. Per germline, CDR1 LGHNA and CDR2 YSLEER. The CDR3 DNA reads as TGCGCCAGCAGCCAAGTCAGTAACAGGGAGGGGCTCTATGGCTACACCTTC. Encoded protein: CASSQVSNREGLYGYTF.